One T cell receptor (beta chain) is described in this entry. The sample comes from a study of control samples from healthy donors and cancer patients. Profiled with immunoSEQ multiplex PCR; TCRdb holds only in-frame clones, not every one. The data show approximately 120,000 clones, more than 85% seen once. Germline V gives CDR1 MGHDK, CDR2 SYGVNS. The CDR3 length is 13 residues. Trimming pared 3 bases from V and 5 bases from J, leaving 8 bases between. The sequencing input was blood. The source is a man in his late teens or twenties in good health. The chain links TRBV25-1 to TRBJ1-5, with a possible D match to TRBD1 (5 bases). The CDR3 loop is CASSEGLYQPQHF. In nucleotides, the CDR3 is TGTGCCAGCAGTGAGGGACTATATCAGCCCCAGCATTTT.